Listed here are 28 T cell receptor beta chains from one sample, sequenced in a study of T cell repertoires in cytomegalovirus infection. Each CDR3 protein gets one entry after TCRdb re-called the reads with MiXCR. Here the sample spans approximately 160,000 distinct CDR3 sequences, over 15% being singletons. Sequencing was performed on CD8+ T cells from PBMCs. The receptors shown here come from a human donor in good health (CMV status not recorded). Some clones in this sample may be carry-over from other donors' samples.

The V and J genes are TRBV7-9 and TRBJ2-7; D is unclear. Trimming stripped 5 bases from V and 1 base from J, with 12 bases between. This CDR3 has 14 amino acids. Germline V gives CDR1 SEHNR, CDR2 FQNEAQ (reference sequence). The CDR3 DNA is TGTGCCAGCAGCCCATGGCCCCGATCCTACGAGCAGTACTTC. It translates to CASSPWPRSYEQYF.

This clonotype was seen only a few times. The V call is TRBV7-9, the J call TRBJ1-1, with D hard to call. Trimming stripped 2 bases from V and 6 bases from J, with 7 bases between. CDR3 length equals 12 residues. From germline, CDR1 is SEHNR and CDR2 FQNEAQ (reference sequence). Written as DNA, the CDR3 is TGTGCCAGCAGCTTATCGGTTGCTGAAGCTTTCTTT. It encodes CASSLSVAEAFF.

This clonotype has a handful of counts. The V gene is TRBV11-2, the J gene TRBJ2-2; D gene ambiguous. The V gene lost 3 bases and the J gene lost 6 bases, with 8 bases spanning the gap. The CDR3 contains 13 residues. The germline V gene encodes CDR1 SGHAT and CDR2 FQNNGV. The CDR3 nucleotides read TGTGCCAGCAGCTTTGCGGTAGCCGGGGAGCTGTTTTTT. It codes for CASSFAVAGELFF. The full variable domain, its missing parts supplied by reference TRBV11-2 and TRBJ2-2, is EAGVAQSPRYKIIEKRQSVAFWCNPISGHATLYWYQQILGQGPKLLIQFQNNGVVDDSQLPKDRFSAERLKGVDSTLKIQPAKLEDSAVYLCASSFAVAGELFFGEGSRLTVL.

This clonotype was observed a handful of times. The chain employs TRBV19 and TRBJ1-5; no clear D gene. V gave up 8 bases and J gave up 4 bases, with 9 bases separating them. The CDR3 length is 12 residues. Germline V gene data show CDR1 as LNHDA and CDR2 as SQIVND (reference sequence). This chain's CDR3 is CASQHGNQPQHF. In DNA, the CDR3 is TGTGCCAGTCAACACGGAAATCAGCCCCAGCATTTT.

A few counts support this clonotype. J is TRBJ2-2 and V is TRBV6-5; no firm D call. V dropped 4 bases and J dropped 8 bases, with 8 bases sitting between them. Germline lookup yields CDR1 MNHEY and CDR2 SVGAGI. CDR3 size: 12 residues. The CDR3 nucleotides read TGTGCCAGCAGTTGGGGTCGTGGGGAGCTGTTTTTT. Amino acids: CASSWGRGELFF.

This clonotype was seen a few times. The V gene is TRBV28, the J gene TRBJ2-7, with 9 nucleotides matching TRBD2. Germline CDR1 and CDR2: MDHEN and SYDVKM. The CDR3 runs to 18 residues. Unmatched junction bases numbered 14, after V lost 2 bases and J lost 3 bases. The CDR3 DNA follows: TGTGCCAGCAGTTTAGGTAGCGGGAGTTTCCCAAGGGGCTACGAGCAGTACTTC. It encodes CASSLGSGSFPRGYEQYF.

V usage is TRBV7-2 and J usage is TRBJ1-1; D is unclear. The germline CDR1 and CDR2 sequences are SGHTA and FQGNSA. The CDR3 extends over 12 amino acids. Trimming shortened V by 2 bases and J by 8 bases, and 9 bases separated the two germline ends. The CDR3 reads CASSLLDSEAFF. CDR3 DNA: TGTGCCAGCAGCTTATTGGATTCGGAAGCTTTCTTT.

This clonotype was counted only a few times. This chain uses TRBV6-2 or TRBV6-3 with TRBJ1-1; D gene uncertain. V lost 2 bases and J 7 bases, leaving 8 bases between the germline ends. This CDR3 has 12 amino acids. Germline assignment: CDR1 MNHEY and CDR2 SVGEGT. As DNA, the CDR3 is TGTGCCAGCAGTTACGGCCAAATTGAAGCTTTCTTT. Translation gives CASSYGQIEAFF.

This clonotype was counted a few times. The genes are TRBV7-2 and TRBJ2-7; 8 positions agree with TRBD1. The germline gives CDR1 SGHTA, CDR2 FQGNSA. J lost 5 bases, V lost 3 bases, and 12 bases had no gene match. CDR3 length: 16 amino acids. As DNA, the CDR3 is TGTGCCAGCAGCTTCCCCCGGGACAGGCCTGACCACGAGCAGTACTTC. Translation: CASSFPRDRPDHEQYF.

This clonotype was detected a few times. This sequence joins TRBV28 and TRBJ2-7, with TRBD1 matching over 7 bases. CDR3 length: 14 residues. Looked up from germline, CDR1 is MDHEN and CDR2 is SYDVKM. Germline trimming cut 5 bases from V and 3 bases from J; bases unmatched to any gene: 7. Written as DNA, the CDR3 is TGTGCCAGCAGTCCCCGGGACAGCCACTACGAGCAGTACTTC. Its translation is CASSPRDSHYEQYF.

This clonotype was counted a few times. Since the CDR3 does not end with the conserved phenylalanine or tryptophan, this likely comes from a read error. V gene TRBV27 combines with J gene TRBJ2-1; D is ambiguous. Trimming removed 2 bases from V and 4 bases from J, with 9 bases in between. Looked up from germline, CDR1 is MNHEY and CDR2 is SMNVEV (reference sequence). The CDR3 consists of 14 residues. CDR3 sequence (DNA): TGTGCCAGCAGTTTAGGCGGAGTTTACAATGAGCAGTTCGTC. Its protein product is CASSLGGVYNEQFV.

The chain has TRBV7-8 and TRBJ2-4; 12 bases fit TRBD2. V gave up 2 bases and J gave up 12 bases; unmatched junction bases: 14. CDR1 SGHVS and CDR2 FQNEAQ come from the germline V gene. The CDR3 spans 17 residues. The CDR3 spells CASSLRPASGRATSQYF. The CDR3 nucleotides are TGTGCCAGCAGCTTAAGGCCGGCTAGCGGGAGGGCCACCAGTCAGTACTTC.

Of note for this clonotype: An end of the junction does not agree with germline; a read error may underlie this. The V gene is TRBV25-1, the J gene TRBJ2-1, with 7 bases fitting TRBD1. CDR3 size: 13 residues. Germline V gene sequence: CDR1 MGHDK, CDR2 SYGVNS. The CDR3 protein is CASSESNRGHRIF. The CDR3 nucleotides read TGTGCCAGCAGTGAATCCAACAGGGGTCATCGGATCTTC.

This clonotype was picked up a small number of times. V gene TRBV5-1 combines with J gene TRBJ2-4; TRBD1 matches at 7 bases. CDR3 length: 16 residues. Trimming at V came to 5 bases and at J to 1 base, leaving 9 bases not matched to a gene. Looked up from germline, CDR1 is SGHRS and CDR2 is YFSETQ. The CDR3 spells CASRDLGGPAKNIQYF. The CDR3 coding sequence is TGCGCCAGCAGAGATCTAGGGGGCCCTGCCAAAAACATTCAGTACTTC.

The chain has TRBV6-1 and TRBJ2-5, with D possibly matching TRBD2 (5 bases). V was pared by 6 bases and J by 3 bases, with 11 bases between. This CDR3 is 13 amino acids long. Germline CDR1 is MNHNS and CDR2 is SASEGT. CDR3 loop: CASRNHGKETQYF. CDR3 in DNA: TGTGCCAGCAGGAACCACGGGAAAGAGACCCAGTACTTC.

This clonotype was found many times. The CDR3 loop is CASSSLWGAENTEAFF. CDR3 DNA: TGTGCCAGCAGCTCCCTGTGGGGGGCCGAGAACACTGAAGCTTTCTTT. The chain has TRBV7-8 and TRBJ1-1, with D possibly matching TRBD1 (6 bases). The V end lost 4 bases, the J end lost 1 base, and 16 bases lay between the germline ends. Germline-derived CDR1 and CDR2 are SGHVS and FQNEAQ. This CDR3 spans 16 amino acids.

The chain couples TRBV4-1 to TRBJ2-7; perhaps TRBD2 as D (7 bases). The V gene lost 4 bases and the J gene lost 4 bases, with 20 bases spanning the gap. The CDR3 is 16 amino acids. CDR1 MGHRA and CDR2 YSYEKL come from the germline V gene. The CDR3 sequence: CASSRGYGGLTYEQYF. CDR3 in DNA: TGCGCCAGCAGCCGAGGCTACGGGGGGCTGACTTACGAGCAGTACTTC.

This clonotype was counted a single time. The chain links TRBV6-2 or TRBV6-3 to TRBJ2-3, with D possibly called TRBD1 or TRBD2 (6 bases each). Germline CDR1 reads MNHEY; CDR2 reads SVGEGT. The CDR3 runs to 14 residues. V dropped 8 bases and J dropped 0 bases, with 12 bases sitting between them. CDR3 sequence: CASEGGRSTDTQYF. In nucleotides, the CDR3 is TGTGCCAGCGAGGGGGGCCGAAGCACAGATACGCAGTATTTT.

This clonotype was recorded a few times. CDR3 nucleotide sequence: TGTGCCAGCAGCTCGACAGGGACTGGAAACACCATATATTTT. Amino acids: CASSSTGTGNTIYF. The rearrangement uses TRBV7-8 and TRBJ1-3; 7 bases agree with TRBD1. Germline V gene sequence: CDR1 SGHVS, CDR2 FQNEAQ. The V segment lost 4 bases and the J segment 2 bases; nucleotides outside the gene matches: 2. This CDR3 spans 14 amino acids.

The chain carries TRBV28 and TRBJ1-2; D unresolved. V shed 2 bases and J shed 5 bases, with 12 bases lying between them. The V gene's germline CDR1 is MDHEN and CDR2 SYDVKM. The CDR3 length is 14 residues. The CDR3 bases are TGTGCCAGCAGTTTACCAGACGCGATATATGGCTACACCTTC. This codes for CASSLPDAIYGYTF.

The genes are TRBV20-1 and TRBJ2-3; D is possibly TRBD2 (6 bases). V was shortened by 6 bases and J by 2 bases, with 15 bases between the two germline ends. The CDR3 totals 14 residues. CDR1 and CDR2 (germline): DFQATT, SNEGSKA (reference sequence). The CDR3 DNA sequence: TGCAGTGCGAGGGACTTCCGGACCACAGATACGCAGTATTTT. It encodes CSARDFRTTDTQYF.

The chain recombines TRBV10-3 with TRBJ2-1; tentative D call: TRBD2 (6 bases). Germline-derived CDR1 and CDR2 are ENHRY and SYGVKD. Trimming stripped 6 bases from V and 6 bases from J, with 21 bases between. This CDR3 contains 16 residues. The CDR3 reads CAIRGTSPGKINEQFF. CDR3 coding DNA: TGTGCCATCAGGGGGACTTCCCCTGGGAAAATCAATGAGCAGTTCTTC.

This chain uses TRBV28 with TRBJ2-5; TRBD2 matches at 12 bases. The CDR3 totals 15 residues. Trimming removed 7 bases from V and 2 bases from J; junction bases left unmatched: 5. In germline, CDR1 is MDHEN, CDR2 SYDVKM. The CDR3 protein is CASIKTSGRQETQYF. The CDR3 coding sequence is TGTGCCAGCATCAAGACTAGCGGGAGACAAGAGACCCAGTACTTC. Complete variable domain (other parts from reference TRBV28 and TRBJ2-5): DVKVTQSSRYLVKRTGEKVFLECVQDMDHENMFWYRQDPGLGLRLIYFSYDVKMKEKGDIPEGYSVSREKKERFSLILESASTNQTSMYLCASIKTSGRQETQYFGPGTRLLVL.

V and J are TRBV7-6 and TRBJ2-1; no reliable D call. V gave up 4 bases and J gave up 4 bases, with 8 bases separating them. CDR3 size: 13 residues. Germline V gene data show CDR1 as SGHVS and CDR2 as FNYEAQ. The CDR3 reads CASSSTTYNEQFF. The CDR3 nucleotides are TGTGCCAGCAGCTCGACCACGTACAATGAGCAGTTCTTC.

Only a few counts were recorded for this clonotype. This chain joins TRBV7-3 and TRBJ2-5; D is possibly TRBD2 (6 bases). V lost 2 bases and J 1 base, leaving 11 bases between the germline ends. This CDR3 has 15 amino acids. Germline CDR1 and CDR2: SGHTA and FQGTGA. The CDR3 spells CASSLGLGGQETQYF. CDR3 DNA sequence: TGTGCCAGCAGCTTAGGATTGGGGGGCCAAGAGACCCAGTACTTC.

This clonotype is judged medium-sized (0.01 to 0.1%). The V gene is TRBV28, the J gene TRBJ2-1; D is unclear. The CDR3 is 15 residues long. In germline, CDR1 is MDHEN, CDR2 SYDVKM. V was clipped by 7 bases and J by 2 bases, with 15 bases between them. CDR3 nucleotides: TGTGCCAGCATCCTCAGGCCAGGAACCTACAATGAGCAGTTCTTC. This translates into CASILRPGTYNEQFF.

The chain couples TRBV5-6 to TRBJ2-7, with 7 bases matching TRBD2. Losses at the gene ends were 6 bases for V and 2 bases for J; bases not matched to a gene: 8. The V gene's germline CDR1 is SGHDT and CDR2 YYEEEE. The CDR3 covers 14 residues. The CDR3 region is CASNSGGRPYEQYF. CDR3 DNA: TGTGCCAGCAACTCCGGCGGGAGACCCTACGAGCAGTACTTC.

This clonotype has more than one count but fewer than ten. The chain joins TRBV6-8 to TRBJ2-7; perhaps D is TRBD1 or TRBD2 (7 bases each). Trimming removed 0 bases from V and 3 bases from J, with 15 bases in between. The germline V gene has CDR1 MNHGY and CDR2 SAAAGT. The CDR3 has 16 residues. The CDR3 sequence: CASSYSDREGLYEQYF. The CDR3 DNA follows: TGTGCCAGCAGTTACTCCGACAGGGAGGGGCTCTACGAGCAGTACTTC.